This TCR beta chain was observed in a study of blood T cell repertoires in COVID-19. Study as a whole: The cDNA or gDNA used as material had been derived from T cells, B-cell-depleted T cells, or PBMCs.

In the original analysis: Estimation of nucleated cell counts was performed using reference gene primer amplification. The protocol was immunoSEQ multiplex PCR, while the TCRdb copy is restricted to in-frame clones and leaves out a portion. V and J calls and clone size are those listed in that table; D and trimming were worked out from the DNA. The sample consists of more than 95,000 clones, about 80% of them appearing once. The germline gives CDR1 SNHLY, CDR2 FYNNEI. With 8 bases removed from V and 4 bases from J, the gap between germline ends came to 11 bases. There are 12 residues in the CDR3. The sequence derives from a woman aged 45-65 years with acute or convalescent COVID-19. Source material: peripheral blood. The chain couples TRBV2 to TRBJ2-5; a possible D gene is TRBD1 (6 bases). Here the CDR3 reads CASEGVRETQYF. CDR3 DNA: TGTGCCAGCGAGGGGGTACGAGAGACCCAGTACTTC.